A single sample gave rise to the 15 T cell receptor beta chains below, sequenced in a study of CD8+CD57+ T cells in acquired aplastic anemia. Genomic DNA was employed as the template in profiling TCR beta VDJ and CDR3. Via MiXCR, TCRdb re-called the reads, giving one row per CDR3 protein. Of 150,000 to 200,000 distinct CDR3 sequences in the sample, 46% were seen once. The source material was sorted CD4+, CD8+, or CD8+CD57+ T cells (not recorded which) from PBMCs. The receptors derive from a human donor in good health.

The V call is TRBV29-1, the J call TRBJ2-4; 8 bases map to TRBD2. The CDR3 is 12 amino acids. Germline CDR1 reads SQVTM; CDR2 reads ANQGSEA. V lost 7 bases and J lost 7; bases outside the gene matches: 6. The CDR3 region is CSAGTRNNIQYF. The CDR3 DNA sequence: TGCAGCGCCGGGACTAGAAATAACATTCAGTACTTC.

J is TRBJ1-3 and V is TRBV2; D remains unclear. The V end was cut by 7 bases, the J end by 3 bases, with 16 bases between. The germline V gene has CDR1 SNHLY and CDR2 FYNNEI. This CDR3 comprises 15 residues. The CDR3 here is CASNPAVGNGNTIYF. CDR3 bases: TGTGCCAGCAATCCGGCGGTGGGGAATGGAAACACCATATATTTT.

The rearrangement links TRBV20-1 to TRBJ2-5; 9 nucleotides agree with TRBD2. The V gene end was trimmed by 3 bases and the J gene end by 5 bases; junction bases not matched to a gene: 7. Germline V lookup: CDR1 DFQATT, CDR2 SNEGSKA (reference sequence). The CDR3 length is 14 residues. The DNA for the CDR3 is TGCAGTGCTAGGAGCGGGGGGAGGGCGGAGACCCAGTACTTC. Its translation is CSARSGGRAETQYF.

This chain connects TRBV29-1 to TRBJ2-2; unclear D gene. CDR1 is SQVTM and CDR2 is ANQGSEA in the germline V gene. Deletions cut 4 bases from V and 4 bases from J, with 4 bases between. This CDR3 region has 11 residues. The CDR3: CSVAITGELFF. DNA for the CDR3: TGCAGCGTTGCGATCACCGGGGAGCTGTTTTTT.

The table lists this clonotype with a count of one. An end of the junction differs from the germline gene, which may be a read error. The CDR3 loop reads CASRWGRASYKQYF. The CDR3 nucleotides read TGTGCCAGCAGGTGGGGGAGGGCCTCCTACAAGCAGTACTTC. The rearrangement links TRBV12-3 or TRBV12-4 to TRBJ2-7; 7 bases fit TRBD2. The CDR3 contains 14 residues.

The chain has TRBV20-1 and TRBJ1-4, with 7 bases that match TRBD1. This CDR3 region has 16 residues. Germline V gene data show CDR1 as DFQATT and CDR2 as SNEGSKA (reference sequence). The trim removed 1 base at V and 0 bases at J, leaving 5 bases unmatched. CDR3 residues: CSARVEGATTNEKLFF. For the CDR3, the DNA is TGCAGTGCTAGAGTGGAGGGGGCAACAACTAATGAAAAACTGTTTTTT.

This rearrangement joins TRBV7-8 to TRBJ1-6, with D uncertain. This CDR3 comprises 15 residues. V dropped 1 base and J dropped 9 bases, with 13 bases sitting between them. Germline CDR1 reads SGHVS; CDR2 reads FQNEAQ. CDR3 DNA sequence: TGTGCCAGCAGCTTAGACTTGGTACCGAGTTCACCCCTCCACTTT. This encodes CASSLDLVPSSPLHF.

CDR3 sequence: CASSLLGTGNQPQHF. CDR3 nucleotides: TGTGCCAGCAGTTTGTTAGGGACAGGGAATCAGCCCCAGCATTTT. The chain carries TRBV28 and TRBJ1-5, with 9 bases aligning to TRBD1. CDR3 length: 15 residues. CDR1 and CDR2 (germline): MDHEN, SYDVKM. V lost 3 bases, J lost 4 bases, and 4 bases stayed unmatched.

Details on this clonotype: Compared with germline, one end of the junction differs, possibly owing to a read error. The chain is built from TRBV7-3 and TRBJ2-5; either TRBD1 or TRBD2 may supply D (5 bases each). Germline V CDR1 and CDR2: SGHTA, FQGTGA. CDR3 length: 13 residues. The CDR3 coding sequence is TGTGCCGGCAGCACAAGGGGAGAAGAGACCCAGTACTTC. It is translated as CAGSTRGEETQYF.

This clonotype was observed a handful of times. DNA of the CDR3: TGTGCCTGGAGTGCAGGAATTGCTGGGAATCAGCCCCAGCATTTT. Translating it yields CAWSAGIAGNQPQHF. The chain links TRBV30 to TRBJ1-5, with D unresolved. This CDR3 is built from 15 residues. The V gene's germline CDR1 is GTSNPN and CDR2 SVGIG (reference sequence). Trimming took 1 base from V and 4 from J, leaving 14 bases between them.

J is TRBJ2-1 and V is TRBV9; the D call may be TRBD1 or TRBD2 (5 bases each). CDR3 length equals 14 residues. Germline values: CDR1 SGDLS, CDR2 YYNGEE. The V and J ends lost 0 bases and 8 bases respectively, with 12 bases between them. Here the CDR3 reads CASSVGSRGDEQFF. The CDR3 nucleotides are TGTGCCAGCAGCGTAGGGTCTAGGGGAGATGAGCAGTTCTTC.

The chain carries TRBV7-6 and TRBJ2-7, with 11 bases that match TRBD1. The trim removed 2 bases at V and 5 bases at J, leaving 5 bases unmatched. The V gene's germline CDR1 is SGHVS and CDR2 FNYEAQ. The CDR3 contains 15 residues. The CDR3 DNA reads TGTGCCAGCAGCTTAAGGACAGGGGGCAGGGACGAGCAGTACTTC. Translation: CASSLRTGGRDEQYF.

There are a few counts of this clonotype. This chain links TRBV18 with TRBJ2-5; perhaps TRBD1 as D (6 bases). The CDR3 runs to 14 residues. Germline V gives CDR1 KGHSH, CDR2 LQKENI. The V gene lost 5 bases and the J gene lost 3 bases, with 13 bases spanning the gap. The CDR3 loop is CASSAMDSKETQYF. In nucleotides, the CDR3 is TGTGCCAGCTCAGCAATGGACAGTAAAGAGACCCAGTACTTC.

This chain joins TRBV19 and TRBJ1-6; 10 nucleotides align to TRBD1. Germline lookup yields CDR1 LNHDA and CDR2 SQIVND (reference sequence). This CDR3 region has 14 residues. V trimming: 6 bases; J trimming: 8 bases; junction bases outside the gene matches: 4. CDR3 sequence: CASRLTGGDSPLHF. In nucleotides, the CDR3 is TGTGCCAGTAGGCTGACAGGGGGCGATTCACCCCTCCACTTT.

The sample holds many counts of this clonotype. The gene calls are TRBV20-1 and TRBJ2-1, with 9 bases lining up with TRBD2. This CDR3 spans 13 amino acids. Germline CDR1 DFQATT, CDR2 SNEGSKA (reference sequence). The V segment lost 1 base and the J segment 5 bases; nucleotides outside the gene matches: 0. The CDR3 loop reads CSARGLADNEQFF. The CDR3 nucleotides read TGCAGTGCTAGAGGACTAGCGGACAATGAGCAGTTCTTC.